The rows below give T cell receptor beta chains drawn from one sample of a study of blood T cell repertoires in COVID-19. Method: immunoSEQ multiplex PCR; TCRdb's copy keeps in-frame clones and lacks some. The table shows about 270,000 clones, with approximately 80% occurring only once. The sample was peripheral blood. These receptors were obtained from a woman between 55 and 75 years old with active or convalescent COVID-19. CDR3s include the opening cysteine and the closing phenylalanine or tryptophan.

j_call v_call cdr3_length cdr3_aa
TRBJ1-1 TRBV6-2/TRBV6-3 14 CASSYAGLETEAFF
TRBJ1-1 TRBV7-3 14 CASSPTGGGTEAFF
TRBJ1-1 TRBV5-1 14 CASKPGTGRMGAFF
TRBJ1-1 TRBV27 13 CASSSPGNTEAFF
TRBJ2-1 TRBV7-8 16 CASSSLSGGASNEQFF
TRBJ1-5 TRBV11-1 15 CASSFSAESNQPQHF
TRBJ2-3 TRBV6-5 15 CASGGTGGRADTQYF
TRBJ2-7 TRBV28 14 CASSLEGARYEQYF
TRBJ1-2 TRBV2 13 CASPSDRGDGYTF
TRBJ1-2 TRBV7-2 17 CASSPEPGQSLFDGYTF
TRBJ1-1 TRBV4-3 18 CASSQDYDPLPGRTEAFF
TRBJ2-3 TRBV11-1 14 CASRVGRGTDTQYF
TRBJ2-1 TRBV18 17 CASSWGLAGASYNEQFF
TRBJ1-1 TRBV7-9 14 CASSGGLQNTEAFF
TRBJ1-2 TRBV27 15 CASSPNMQSNYGYTF
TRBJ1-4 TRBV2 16 CASSFDRPPGDEKLFF